This T cell receptor (beta chain) emerged from a study of shared clonotypes between healthy human individuals. On this clone itself: Its antigen remains unidentified. Its ends do not fully match the called genes, so a read error is possible.

Sequencing used immunoSEQ multiplex PCR; TCRdb keeps in-frame clones, though not all of them. The table has about 1.9 million clones, about 93% seen once. The study, taken as a whole, reports: Collection of samples was limited to blood; tissue repertoires likely differ. Naive subsets generally had larger estimated richness than memory subsets.

The CDR3 has 11 amino acids. The germline V gene has CDR1 MNHNY and CDR2 SVGAGI (reference sequence). CD45RO-negative, CCR7-selected cells formed the naive CD8 fraction, which excluded terminally differentiated effector memory CD45RA+ cells. This rearrangement joins TRBV6-6 to TRBJ2-2; the D gene is possibly TRBD2 (5 bases). The origin of this receptor is a man younger than 35 in good health. Some clones in this sample may be carry-over from other donors' samples. Sequencing was performed on naive CD8+ T cells from PBMCs. Here the CDR3 reads CASSYAGELLF. CDR3 DNA sequence: TGTGCCAGCAGTTATGCCGGGGAGCTGCTTTTT.